This is a list of T cell receptor beta chains from one sample in a study of breast tumors, draining lymph nodes, adjacent tissues. TCRdb called the multiplex PCR reads again in MiXCR, with one record for every CDR3 protein. The table records around 190,000 distinct CDR3 sequences, approximately 30% of them present only once. Material for sequencing was axillary lymph node tissue. The receptors originated from a female donor with breast cancer. Some clones in this sample may be carry-over from other donors' samples. The CDR3 runs from the conserved cysteine through the conserved F or W. Fields, in order: V gene, D gene, CDR3 protein. A D gene is named only where the DNA matches it firmly.

TRBV9 - CASSPDGFYTEAFF
TRBV9 TRBD1 CASSVSGQGSGYTF
TRBV7-9 - CASSLARGVIYEQYF
TRBV9 - CASSPTPGDNEQFF
TRBV19 - CASRGRWGQFF
TRBV20-1 TRBD2 CSAPRREWGNEQFF
TRBV7-9 TRBD1 CASSYYTGGVTEAFF
TRBV6-2/TRBV6-3 TRBD1 CASSSGGRLRNSPLHF
TRBV19 - CASSHRAAETQYF
TRBV6-4 - CASRLADNSPLHF
TRBV7-3 TRBD2 CASSPGASGRAEQYF
TRBV12-3/TRBV12-4 TRBD2 CASSSGLVYNEQFF
TRBV10-3 - CASRGFSGANVLTF
TRBV4-2 TRBD2 CASSPTGGGPNTGELFF
TRBV6-2/TRBV6-3 - CASSHMGSGNQPQHF
TRBV3-1 - CASSRFGVSEAYEQYF
TRBV19 - CASSIAGSNEKLFF
TRBV11-2 - CASSQTGGLGIYGYTF
TRBV7-2 TRBD2 CASSYPGWSGGRGDTQYF
TRBV28 - CASNQRGESTDTQYF
TRBV11-3 - CASSQGVAATQETQYF
TRBV6-5 TRBD2 CASCRGGETGELFF
TRBV3-1 - CASRQFMRRSNEKLFF